A single T cell receptor (beta chain) is shown here with its context. The antigen is unknown. This sample was included in a study of cytomegalovirus exposure and HLA in healthy donors. Study-wide background: From HLA-typed donors, an early data release held around 85 million unique TCRs. Whole-study results and caveats: As a later analysis revealed, most CMV-associated TCR beta chains appeared HLA-restricted. Data from an earlier analysis indicated that most TCR beta V segments were productive either about 87% or about 30% of the time. It emerged from a later analysis that several of the most significant clusters appeared to be linked to common viral pathogens.

The junction had 7 bases not matched to a gene; V was cut back by 4 bases and J by 7 bases. Per the germline V gene, CDR1 is SGHDT and CDR2 is YYEEEE. This CDR3 is built from 15 residues. 13 Jbeta primers and 60 Vbeta primers were used for the PCR. Sequencing was performed with immunoSEQ multiplex PCR; in TCRdb, only in-frame clones are kept and a portion is missing. This sample has roughly 140,000 clones, with about 70% found just once. This clonotype was obtained from a woman between 35 and 50 years old in good health and CMV-seronegative. J is TRBJ2-1 and V is TRBV5-6, with 11 bases lining up with TRBD2. The specimen sequenced was PBMCs. The CDR3 nucleotides read TGTGCCAGCAGCCCACTAGCGGGAGTAGATAATGAGCAGTTCTTC. Translation: CASSPLAGVDNEQFF.